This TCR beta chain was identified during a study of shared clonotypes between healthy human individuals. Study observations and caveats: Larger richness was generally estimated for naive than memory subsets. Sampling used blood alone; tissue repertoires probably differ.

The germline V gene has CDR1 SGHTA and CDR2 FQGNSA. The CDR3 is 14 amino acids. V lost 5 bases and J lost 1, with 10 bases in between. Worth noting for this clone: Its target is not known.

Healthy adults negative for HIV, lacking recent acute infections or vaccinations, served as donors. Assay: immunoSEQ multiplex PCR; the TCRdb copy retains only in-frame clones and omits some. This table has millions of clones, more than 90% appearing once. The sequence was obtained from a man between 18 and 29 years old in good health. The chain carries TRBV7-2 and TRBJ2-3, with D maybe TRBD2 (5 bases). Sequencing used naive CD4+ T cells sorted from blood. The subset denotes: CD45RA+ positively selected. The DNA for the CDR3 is TGTGCCAGCAGCCCGCAACTAGGCACAGATACGCAGTATTTT. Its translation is CASSPQLGTDTQYF.